Detailed here is one T cell receptor beta chain. This sample stems from a study of blood T cell repertoires in COVID-19. V lost 4 bases to trimming and J lost 6 bases, with 16 bases between them. Germline V lookup: CDR1 SGDLS, CDR2 YYNGEE. The CDR3 extends over 15 amino acids. Libraries were prepared by immunoSEQ multiplex PCR; TCRdb keeps only in-frame clonotypes and omits some of them. The data contain roughly 120,000 clones, roughly 85% of them singletons. The receptor comes from a human donor in a cohort sampled during active COVID-19. J is TRBJ1-4 and V is TRBV9; weak D call: TRBD1 (5 bases). Sequencing was carried out using peripheral blood. CDR3 sequence reads: CASSRGGPKDEKLFF. CDR3 in DNA: TGTGCCAGCAGCCGGGGGGGTCCGAAGGATGAAAAACTGTTTTTT.